One sample yielded the 23 T cell receptor beta chains listed below, sequenced in a study of shared clonotypes between healthy human individuals. The data were produced by immunoSEQ multiplex PCR, yet TCRdb's version contains in-frame clones alone and is incomplete. This sample carries some 1.5 million clones, around 98% of them seen once, and the ten largest clones take about 0.42%. The specimen was naive CD4+ T cells sorted from blood. Subset in this sample: CD45RA+ positively selected. These receptors originate from a man aged 25-45 years in good health.

V gene TRBV7-2 combines with J gene TRBJ1-2; 7 bases line up with TRBD1. Trimming removed 0 bases from V and 8 bases from J; junction bases left unmatched: 12. CDR3 length equals 16 residues. Looked up from germline, CDR1 is SGHTA and CDR2 is FQGNSA. DNA for the CDR3: TGTGCCAGCAGCTTAGCCCCCATTAGGGGGCAAGGGGGCTACACCTTC. Translating it yields CASSLAPIRGQGGYTF.

Comment on this clone: Different DNA sequences within this sample yield the same CDR3. The chain couples TRBV7-2 to TRBJ2-7, with 8 bases aligning to TRBD1. The germline gives CDR1 SGHTA, CDR2 FQGNSA. The CDR3 sequence is 15 residues long. The V and J ends lost 1 base and 0 bases, in that order; junction bases with no gene match: 2. As DNA, the CDR3 is TGTGCCAGCAGCTTAGGCGGACAGGGCTCCTACGAGCAGTACTTC. Protein sequence: CASSLGGQGSYEQYF.

Written as DNA, the CDR3 is TGTGCCAGCAGCTTGACACAGGGCCAGCCCCAGCATTTT. Residues: CASSLTQGQPQHF. The V call is TRBV9, the J call TRBJ1-5; tentative D call: TRBD1 (6 bases). This CDR3 has 13 amino acids. Trimming removed 4 bases from V and 7 bases from J, with 12 bases in between. From germline, CDR1 is SGDLS and CDR2 YYNGEE.

The gene calls are TRBV27 and TRBJ2-7; 11 positions match TRBD1. Germline trimming cut 7 bases from V and 3 bases from J; bases unmatched to any gene: 8. Germline values: CDR1 MNHEY, CDR2 SMNVEV (reference sequence). The length of the CDR3 is 15 residues. For the CDR3, the DNA is TGTGCCAGCACTGCTCGGACAGGGGGCTTCTACGAGCAGTACTTC. Translation: CASTARTGGFYEQYF.

The chain couples TRBV6-5 to TRBJ2-2; D not certain. Germline CDR1 and CDR2: MNHEY and SVGAGI. The V end was cut by 2 bases, the J end by 5 bases, with 6 bases between. The CDR3 totals 13 residues. CDR3 in DNA: TGTGCCAGCAGTTACAGTAGAACCGGGGAGCTGTTTTTT. As protein: CASSYSRTGELFF.

The rearrangement joins TRBV11-2 to TRBJ2-2, with 12 bases matching TRBD2. The CDR3 runs 19 residues. Germline values: CDR1 SGHAT, CDR2 FQNNGV. J gave up 1 base and V 3 bases, and 9 bases lay outside the gene matches. The CDR3, as DNA: TGTGCCAGCAGCTTGACTAGCGGGAGTTACCCCGAGAACACCGGGGAGCTGTTTTTT. Its translation: CASSLTSGSYPENTGELFF. Using reference TRBV11-2 and TRBJ2-2 for the parts outside the CDR3, the full variable domain is EAGVAQSPRYKIIEKRQSVAFWCNPISGHATLYWYQQILGQGPKLLIQFQNNGVVDDSQLPKDRFSAERLKGVDSTLKIQPAKLEDSAVYLCASSLTSGSYPENTGELFFGEGSRLTVL.

The V and J genes are TRBV18 and TRBJ2-5; 8 nucleotides match TRBD2. Germline assignment: CDR1 KGHSH and CDR2 LQKENI. V lost 2 bases and J lost 5; bases outside the gene matches: 7. CDR3 length: 15 residues. The CDR3 nucleotides read TGTGCCAGCTCACCAAGGAGCGGGAGTCAGGAGACCCAGTACTTC. Protein sequence: CASSPRSGSQETQYF.

The CDR3 spells CASSSGRGPPSYNEQFF. The CDR3, as DNA: TGTGCCAGCAGCTCCGGGAGGGGGCCCCCCTCGTACAATGAGCAGTTCTTC. The J gene is TRBJ2-1, the V gene TRBV7-9, with a tentative D call TRBD2 (8 bases). CDR1 is SEHNR, CDR2 FQNEAQ, per germline (reference sequence). The length of the CDR3 is 17 residues. V lost 4 bases and J 4 bases, leaving 20 bases between the germline ends.

On this clone itself: This CDR3 is also generated by other DNA sequences in the sample. The gene calls are TRBV7-9 and TRBJ1-1, with 8 bases fitting TRBD1. This CDR3 is built from 13 residues. J lost 5 bases, V lost 5 bases, and 4 bases had no gene match. Germline V lookup: CDR1 SEHNR, CDR2 FQNEAQ (reference sequence). This chain's CDR3 is CASSAQGGTEAFF. CDR3 nucleotides: TGTGCCAGCAGCGCACAGGGGGGTACTGAAGCTTTCTTT.

The chain carries TRBV29-1 and TRBJ2-3; 10 positions match TRBD1. The V gene end was trimmed by 7 bases and the J gene end by 1 base; junction bases not matched to a gene: 11. The germline V gene has CDR1 SQVTM and CDR2 ANQGSEA. The CDR3 contains 16 residues. The CDR3 region has the DNA TGCAGCGGTGAGCCCTTGACAGGGGGCGGCACAGATACGCAGTATTTT. Its translation: CSGEPLTGGGTDTQYF.

The rearrangement links TRBV12-5 to TRBJ2-1; tentatively, D is TRBD2 (5 bases). The CDR3 contains 15 residues. V was pared by 1 base and J by 2 bases, with 9 bases between. Germline assignment: CDR1 LGHNT and CDR2 FRNRAP. The DNA of the CDR3 is TGTGCTAGTGGTTTGGGGGGAGTGCCCTACAATGAGCAGTTCTTC. Translation: CASGLGGVPYNEQFF.

The rearrangement links TRBV18 to TRBJ2-1, with D possibly TRBD1 on 6 matching bases. This CDR3 spans 14 amino acids. The germline CDR1 and CDR2 sequences are KGHSH and LQKENI. The germline V and J ends were trimmed by 1 base and 6 bases, with 10 bases remaining between them. The CDR3 is CASSPRGQTNEQFF. The CDR3 DNA follows: TGTGCCAGCTCACCACGGGGGCAGACCAATGAGCAGTTCTTC.

V is TRBV6-5 and J is TRBJ2-7, with D tentatively TRBD2 (5 bases). The CDR3 extends over 14 amino acids. The germline gives CDR1 MNHEY, CDR2 SVGAGI. The V and J ends lost 11 bases and 0 bases respectively, with 17 bases between them. The CDR3 sequence is CALRPGKSSYEQYF. The CDR3 coding sequence is TGTGCCCTTCGCCCGGGGAAAAGCTCCTACGAGCAGTACTTC.

The chain recombines TRBV19 with TRBJ2-1; the match to TRBD2 covers 9 bases. The CDR3 has 16 residues. V dropped 2 bases and J dropped 6; count of bases not matched to a gene: 8. The germline gives CDR1 LNHDA, CDR2 SQIVND (reference sequence). CDR3 DNA: TGTGCCAGTAGTATACTAGCGGGACCGACTCGCAATGAGCAGTTCTTC. As protein: CASSILAGPTRNEQFF.

This clone has just a few counts. This sequence joins TRBV14 and TRBJ1-1; D unresolved. V was clipped by 0 bases and J by 6 bases, with 8 bases between them. This CDR3 has 13 residues. Looked up from germline, CDR1 is SGHDN and CDR2 is FVKESK. The CDR3 sequence is CASSQEGGAEAFF. The CDR3 DNA follows: TGTGCCAGCAGCCAAGAGGGAGGTGCTGAAGCTTTCTTT.

The V and J genes are TRBV5-4 and TRBJ2-7, with D unresolved. Germline V gene data show CDR1 as SGHNT and CDR2 as YYREEE (reference sequence). V was trimmed by 0 bases and J by 6 bases, leaving 10 bases between them. The CDR3 length is 13 residues. The CDR3 protein is CASSLVWVGEQYF. CDR3 in DNA: TGTGCCAGCAGCTTGGTGTGGGTCGGCGAGCAGTACTTC.

The V and J genes are TRBV9 and TRBJ2-3; D may be TRBD1 or TRBD2 (5 bases each). Per the germline V gene, CDR1 is SGDLS and CDR2 is YYNGEE. CDR3 length equals 15 residues. The V end was cut by 0 bases, the J end by 1 base, with 9 bases between. This CDR3 is CASSVASGRTDTQYF. CDR3 nucleotide sequence: TGTGCCAGCAGCGTAGCCTCGGGACGCACAGATACGCAGTATTTT.

The chain carries TRBV6-5 and TRBJ1-2; D is ambiguous. This CDR3 contains 13 residues. CDR1 and CDR2 from the germline V gene are MNHEY and SVGAGI. Trimming took 2 bases from V and 6 from J, leaving 10 bases between them. As DNA, the CDR3 is TGTGCCAGCAGTTACGAAGGGTCCCATGGCTACACCTTC. Translated, it gives CASSYEGSHGYTF.

CDR3 nucleotide sequence: TGTGCCAGTAGGACTCAGGGGGAGTCTAACTATGGCTACACCTTC. Translated: CASRTQGESNYGYTF. The rearrangement uses TRBV19 and TRBJ1-2; 7 bases line up with TRBD1. Germline CDR1 reads LNHDA; CDR2 reads SQIVND (reference sequence). The CDR3 spans 15 residues. J gave up 0 bases and V 6 bases, and 7 bases lay outside the gene matches.

The gene calls are TRBV2 and TRBJ2-7, with TRBD2 matching 7 bases. J lost 1 base, V lost 6 bases, and 9 bases had no gene match. This CDR3 contains 15 residues. Germline assignment: CDR1 SNHLY and CDR2 FYNNEI. Written as DNA, the CDR3 is TGTGCCAGCAGCGATGGGACTAACGCTTCCTACGAGCAGTACTTC. It is translated as CASSDGTNASYEQYF.

The chain joins TRBV18 to TRBJ1-5; D unresolved. Germline values: CDR1 KGHSH, CDR2 LQKENI. The CDR3 has 12 amino acids. V shed 3 bases and J shed 6 bases, with 6 bases lying between them. The CDR3 spells CASSPEGQPQHF. CDR3 bases: TGTGCCAGCTCACCGGAGGGTCAGCCCCAGCATTTT. Complete variable domain (other parts from reference TRBV18 and TRBJ1-5): NAGVMQNPRHLVRRRGQEARLRCSPMKGHSHVYWYRQLPEEGLKFMVYLQKENIIDESGMPKERFSAEFPKEGPSILRIQQVVRGDSAAYFCASSPEGQPQHFGDGTRLSIL.

CDR3 residues: CASSPEGRRGSSYEQYF. The CDR3 DNA reads TGTGCCAGCAGCCCCGAGGGTCGGCGGGGGAGCTCCTACGAGCAGTACTTC. V gene TRBV5-5 combines with J gene TRBJ2-7; 7 bases fit TRBD2. This CDR3 has 17 amino acids. Germline lookup yields CDR1 SGHKS and CDR2 YYEKEE (reference sequence). V dropped 4 bases and J dropped 0; count of bases not matched to a gene: 13.

In the case of this clone: Other DNA sequences from this sample encode an identical CDR3 as well. The V gene is TRBV19, the J gene TRBJ1-5; D is unclear. The V and J ends lost 3 bases and 3 bases respectively, with 3 bases between them. The CDR3 spans 12 residues. The germline V gene has CDR1 LNHDA and CDR2 SQIVND (reference sequence). The CDR3 nucleotides read TGTGCCAGTAGTATCTTCAATCAGCCCCAGCATTTT. Translating gives CASSIFNQPQHF. The whole variable domain, remainder taken from reference TRBV19 and TRBJ1-5, is DGGITQSPKYLFRKEGQNVTLSCEQNLNHDAMYWYRQDPGQGLRLIYYSQIVNDFQKGDIAEGYSVSREKKESFPLTVTSAQKNPTAFYLCASSIFNQPQHFGDGTRLSIL.